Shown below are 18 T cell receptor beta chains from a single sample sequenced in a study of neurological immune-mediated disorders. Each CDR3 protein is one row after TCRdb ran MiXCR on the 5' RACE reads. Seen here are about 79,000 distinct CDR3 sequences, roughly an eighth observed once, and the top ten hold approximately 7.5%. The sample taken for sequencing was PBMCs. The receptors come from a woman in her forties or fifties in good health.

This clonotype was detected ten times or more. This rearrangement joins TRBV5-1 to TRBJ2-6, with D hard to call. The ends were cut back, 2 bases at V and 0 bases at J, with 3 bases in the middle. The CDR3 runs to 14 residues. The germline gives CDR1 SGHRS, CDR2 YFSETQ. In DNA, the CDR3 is TGCGCCAGCAGCTTTGACTCTGGGGCCAACGTCCTGACTTTC. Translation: CASSFDSGANVLTF.

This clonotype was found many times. CDR3 bases: TGCAGTGCTAGAGACGCAGGGGGGAAAAACATTCAGTACTTC. Amino acid sequence: CSARDAGGKNIQYF. The chain carries TRBV20-1 and TRBJ2-4; the D gene is possibly TRBD1 (7 bases). The CDR3 runs 14 residues. V lost 0 bases and J lost 4, with 10 bases in between. The germline V gene encodes CDR1 DFQATT and CDR2 SNEGSKA (reference sequence).

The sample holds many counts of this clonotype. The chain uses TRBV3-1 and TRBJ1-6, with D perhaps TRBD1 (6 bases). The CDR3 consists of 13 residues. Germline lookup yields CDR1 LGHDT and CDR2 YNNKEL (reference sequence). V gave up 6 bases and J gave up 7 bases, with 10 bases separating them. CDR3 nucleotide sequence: TGTGCCAGCAGGACAGGAACAAATTCACCCCTCCACTTT. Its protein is CASRTGTNSPLHF.

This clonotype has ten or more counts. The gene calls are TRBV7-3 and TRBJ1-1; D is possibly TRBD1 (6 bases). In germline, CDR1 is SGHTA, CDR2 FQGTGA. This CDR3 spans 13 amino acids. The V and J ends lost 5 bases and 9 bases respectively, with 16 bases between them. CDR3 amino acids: CASSRNIQGQAFF. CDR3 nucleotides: TGTGCCAGCAGCAGAAATATACAGGGCCAAGCTTTCTTT.

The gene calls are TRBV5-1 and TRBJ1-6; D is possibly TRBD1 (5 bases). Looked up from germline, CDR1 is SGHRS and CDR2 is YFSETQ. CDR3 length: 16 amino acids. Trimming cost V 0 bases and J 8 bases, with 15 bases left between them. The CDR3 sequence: CASSLVAWTLDSPLHF. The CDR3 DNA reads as TGCGCCAGCAGCTTGGTAGCTTGGACATTAGATTCACCCCTCCACTTT.

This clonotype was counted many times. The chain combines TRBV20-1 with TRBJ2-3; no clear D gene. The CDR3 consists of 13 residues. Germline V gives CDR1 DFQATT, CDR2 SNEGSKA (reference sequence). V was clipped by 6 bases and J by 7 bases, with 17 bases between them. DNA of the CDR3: TGCAGTGCCGAACGGTCTGGGCCAAATACGCAGTATTTT. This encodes CSAERSGPNTQYF.

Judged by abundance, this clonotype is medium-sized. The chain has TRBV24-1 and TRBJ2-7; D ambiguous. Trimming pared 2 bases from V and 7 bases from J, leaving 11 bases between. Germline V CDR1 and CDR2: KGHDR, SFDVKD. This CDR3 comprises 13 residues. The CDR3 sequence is CATSDSTAKEQYF. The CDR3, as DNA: TGTGCCACCAGTGATTCGACGGCGAAGGAGCAGTACTTC.

The CDR3 DNA is TGCAACAGCAGCCAGACTGTAGCGGGAACCAATGAGCAGTTCTTC. It translates to CNSSQTVAGTNEQFF. The chain couples TRBV5-1 to TRBJ2-1, with 8 bases matching TRBD2. Germline CDR1 SGHRS, CDR2 YFSETQ. The CDR3 runs 15 residues.

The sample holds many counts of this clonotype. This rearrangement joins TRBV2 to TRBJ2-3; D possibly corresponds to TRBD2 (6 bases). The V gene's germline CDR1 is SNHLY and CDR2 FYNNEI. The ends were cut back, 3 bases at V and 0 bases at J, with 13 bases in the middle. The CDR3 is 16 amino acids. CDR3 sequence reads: CASSEYGGTSTDTQYF. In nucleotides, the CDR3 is TGTGCCAGCAGTGAGTACGGCGGGACGAGCACAGATACGCAGTATTTT.

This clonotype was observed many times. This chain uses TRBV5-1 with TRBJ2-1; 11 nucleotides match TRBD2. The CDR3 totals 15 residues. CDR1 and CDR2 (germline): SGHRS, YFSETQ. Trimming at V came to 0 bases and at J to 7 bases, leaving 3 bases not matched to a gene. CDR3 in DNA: TGCGCCAGCAGCTTGGCGCTAGCGGGAGGAAATGAGCAGTTCTTC. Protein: CASSLALAGGNEQFF.

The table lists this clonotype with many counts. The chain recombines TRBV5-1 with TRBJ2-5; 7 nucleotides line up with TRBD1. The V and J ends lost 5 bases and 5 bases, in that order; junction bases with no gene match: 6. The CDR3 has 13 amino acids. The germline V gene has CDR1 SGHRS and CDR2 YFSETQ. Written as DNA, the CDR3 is TGCGCCAGCAGTCGACAGGGCGGGGAGACCCAGTACTTC. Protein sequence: CASSRQGGETQYF.

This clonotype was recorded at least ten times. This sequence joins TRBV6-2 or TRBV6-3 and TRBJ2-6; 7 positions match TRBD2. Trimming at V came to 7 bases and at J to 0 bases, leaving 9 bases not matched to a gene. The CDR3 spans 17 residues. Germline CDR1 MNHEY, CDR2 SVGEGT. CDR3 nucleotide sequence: TGTGCCAGCATTCCCGTAGCGGGCCTCTCTGGGGCCAACGTCCTGACTTTC. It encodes CASIPVAGLSGANVLTF.

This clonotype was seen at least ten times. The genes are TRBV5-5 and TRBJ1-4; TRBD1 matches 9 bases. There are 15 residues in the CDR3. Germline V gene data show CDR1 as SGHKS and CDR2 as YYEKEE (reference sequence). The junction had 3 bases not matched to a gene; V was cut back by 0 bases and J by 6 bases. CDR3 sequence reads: CASSLGGQGDEKLFF. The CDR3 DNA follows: TGTGCCAGCAGCTTGGGGGGACAGGGAGATGAAAAACTGTTTTTT. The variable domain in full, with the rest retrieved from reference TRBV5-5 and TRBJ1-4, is DAGVTQSPTHLIKTRGQQVTLRCSPISGHKSVSWYQQVLGQGPQFIFQYYEKEERGRGNFPDRFSARQFPNYSSELNVNALLLGDSALYLCASSLGGQGDEKLFFGSGTQLSVL.

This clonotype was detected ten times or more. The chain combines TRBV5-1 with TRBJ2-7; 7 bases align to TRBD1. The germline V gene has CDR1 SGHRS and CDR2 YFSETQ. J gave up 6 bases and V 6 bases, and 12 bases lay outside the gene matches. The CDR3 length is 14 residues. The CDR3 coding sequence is TGCGCCAGCAAACGCACAGGGGACGGGTTCGAGCAGTACTTC. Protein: CASKRTGDGFEQYF.

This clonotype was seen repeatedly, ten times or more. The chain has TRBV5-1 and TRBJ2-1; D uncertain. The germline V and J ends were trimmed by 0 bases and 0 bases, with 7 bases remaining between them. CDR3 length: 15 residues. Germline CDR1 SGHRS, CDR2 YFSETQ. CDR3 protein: CASSLGLTSYNEQFF. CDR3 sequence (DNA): TGCGCCAGCAGCTTGGGCCTAACCTCCTACAATGAGCAGTTCTTC.

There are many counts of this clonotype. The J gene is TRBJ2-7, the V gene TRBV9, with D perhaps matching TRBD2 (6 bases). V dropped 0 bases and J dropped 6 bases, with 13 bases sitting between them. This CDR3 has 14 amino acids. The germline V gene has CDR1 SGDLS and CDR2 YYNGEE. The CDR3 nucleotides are TGTGCCAGCAGCGTAGAGCTGGGGCGGGGCGAGCAGTACTTC. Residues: CASSVELGRGEQYF.

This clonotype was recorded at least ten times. CDR3: CASSESRGNTGELFF. CDR3 DNA: TGTGCCAGCAGTGAATCCCGGGGTAACACCGGGGAGCTGTTTTTT. The chain combines TRBV25-1 with TRBJ2-2; a possible D gene is TRBD2 (5 bases). The CDR3 is 15 amino acids. Trimming pared 1 base from V and 2 bases from J, leaving 8 bases between. In germline, CDR1 is MGHDK, CDR2 SYGVNS. Together with reference TRBV25-1 and TRBJ2-2, the CDR3 gives the full variable domain: EADIYQTPRYLVIGTGKKITLECSQTMGHDKMYWYQQDPGMELHLIHYSYGVNSTEKGDLSSESTVSRIRTEHFPLTLESARPSHTSQYLCASSESRGNTGELFFGEGSRLTVL.

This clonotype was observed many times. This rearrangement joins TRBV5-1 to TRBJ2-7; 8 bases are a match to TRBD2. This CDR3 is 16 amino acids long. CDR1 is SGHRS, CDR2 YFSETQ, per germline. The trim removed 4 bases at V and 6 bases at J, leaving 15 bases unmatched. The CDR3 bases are TGCGCCAGCAGCATATTACCGGGACTAGAAGGTGGCGAGCAGTACTTC. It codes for CASSILPGLEGGEQYF. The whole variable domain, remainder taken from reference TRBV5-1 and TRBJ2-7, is KAGVTQTPRYLIKTRGQQVTLSCSPISGHRSVSWYQQTPGQGLQFLFEYFSETQRNKGNFPGRFSGRQFSNSRSEMNVSTLELGDSALYLCASSILPGLEGGEQYFGPGTRLTVT.